A selection of T cell receptor beta chains follows, all from one sample in a study of Tregs in tolerant kidney transplant recipients. Clones were read by immunoSEQ multiplex PCR, and TCRdb kept only the in-frame ones, dropping some. The sample has around 75,000 clones, less than 90% seen once. The sequences come from CD4+ T cells from blood, collected before the transplant. These receptors were collected from a human donor who received a combined kidney and bone marrow transplant. The CDR3 runs from the conserved cysteine through the conserved F or W. D genes are given only for firm matches. Size is stated for part of the rows, as once, few or many counts, or as a class when the clone is expanded.

CDR3	DNA	J	V	size	D
CASSPARLSTYEQYF	TGCGCCAGCAGTCCTGCCAGGTTGAGTACCTACGAGCAGTACTTC	TRBJ2-7	TRBV10-2	.	.
CASSLSTDSYNEQFF	TGCGCCAGCAGCTTGTCGACAGACAGCTACAATGAGCAGTTCTTC	TRBJ2-1	TRBV5-1	.	.
CASSQDGQMEKLFF	TGCGCCAGCAGCCAAGATGGCCAAATGGAAAAACTGTTTTTT	TRBJ1-4	TRBV4-1	.	.
CASSLGGYTDTQYF	TGCGCCAGCAGCTTGGGAGGGTACACAGATACGCAGTATTTT	TRBJ2-3	TRBV5-1	.	.
CASSLAQGGDEKLFF	TGTGCCAGCAGCTTAGCACAGGGAGGGGATGAAAAACTGTTTTTT	TRBJ1-4	TRBV7-9	.	.
CASSSGTGFAGNTIYF	TGTGCCAGCAGCAGCGGGACAGGGTTCGCTGGAAACACCATATATTTT	TRBJ1-3	TRBV5-6	.	TRBD1
CASSPRPGVYGYTF	TGTGCCAGCAGCCCCCGCCCGGGTGTTTATGGCTACACCTTC	TRBJ1-2	TRBV13	.	.
CAISESRGQDEKLFF	TGTGCCATCAGTGAGTCCAGGGGGCAGGACGAAAAACTGTTTTTT	TRBJ1-4	TRBV10-3	.	TRBD1
CASSFGQEIDYGYTF	TGTGCCAGCAGTTTCGGACAGGAGATCGACTATGGCTACACCTTC	TRBJ1-2	TRBV6-5	.	TRBD1
CASSLTGHSNTEAFF	TGTGCCAGCAGTTTAACAGGACACTCGAACACTGAAGCTTTCTTT	TRBJ1-1	TRBV28	.	.
CASSSLGTSGSPTGELFF	TGTGCCAGCAGCTCCCTTGGGACTAGCGGGAGTCCCACCGGGGAGCTGTTTTTT	TRBJ2-2	TRBV28	.	TRBD2
CASRQASNEKLFF	TGTGCCAGTAGGCAGGCCTCAAATGAAAAACTGTTTTTT	TRBJ1-4	TRBV19	once	.
CAWSVRQGAVIRDEQFF	TGTGCCTGGAGTGTAAGGCAGGGGGCGGTTATTCGGGATGAGCAGTTCTTC	TRBJ2-1	TRBV30	.	TRBD1
CASTGGDEQYF	TGTGCCAGCACTGGAGGGGACGAGCAGTACTTC	TRBJ2-7	TRBV2	.	.
CASSQPGLAGADEQFF	TGCGCCAGCAGCCAGCCTGGACTAGCGGGAGCCGATGAGCAGTTCTTC	TRBJ2-1	TRBV4-1	.	TRBD2
CATSREEGTQYF	TGTGCCACCAGCAGAGAGGAGGGGACCCAGTACTTC	TRBJ2-5	TRBV15	once	.
CASSQDLAGENNEQFF	TGTGCCAGCAGCCAAGACCTAGCGGGAGAGAACAATGAGCAGTTCTTC	TRBJ2-1	TRBV4-2	.	TRBD2
CASSPLTTSTDTQYF	TGTGCCAGCTCACCATTGACAACTAGCACAGATACGCAGTATTTT	TRBJ2-3	TRBV18	.	.
CASSNRQRSPYEQYF	TGTGCCAGTAGTAACAGACAGAGATCCCCCTACGAGCAGTACTTC	TRBJ2-7	TRBV19	.	.
CASSMDSLNYGYTF	TGTGCCAGCTCTATGGACAGCCTCAACTATGGCTACACCTTC	TRBJ1-2	TRBV27	once	.
CASSQAGLAKNIQYF	TGCGCCAGCAGCCAAGCTGGACTAGCCAAAAACATTCAGTACTTC	TRBJ2-4	TRBV4-1	.	.
CASSVTGGNTIYF	TGTGCCAGCAGTGTGACAGGGGGGAACACCATATATTTT	TRBJ1-3	TRBV28	.	TRBD1
CASSYRGLKQYF	TGTGCCAGCAGTTATAGGGGGCTTAAGCAGTACTTC	TRBJ2-7	TRBV28	.	TRBD1
CASSQVLSGTGELFF	TGCGCCAGCAGCCAAGTTCTTTCGGGAACCGGGGAGCTGTTTTTT	TRBJ2-2	TRBV4-1	.	.
CASSLGQGGFTDTQYF	TGTGCCAGCAGTTTAGGACAGGGAGGTTTCACAGATACGCAGTATTTT	TRBJ2-3	TRBV27	.	TRBD1
CASSSLGRGGETQYF	TGTGCCAGCAGCTCCCTGGGTCGGGGTGGAGAGACCCAGTACTTC	TRBJ2-5	TRBV11-1	.	.
CASSFRLAGGPNLGEQYF	TGTGCCAGCAGCTTTCGATTAGCGGGAGGGCCTAATCTTGGCGAGCAGTACTTC	TRBJ2-7	TRBV7-9	.	TRBD2
CASSIRNRDNEKLFF	TGCGCCAGCAGTATCAGGAACAGGGACAATGAAAAACTGTTTTTT	TRBJ1-4	TRBV4-1	.	.
CASSYSTGGAYGYTF	TGTGCCAGCAGTTACTCGACAGGGGGAGCCTATGGCTACACCTTC	TRBJ1-2	TRBV6-5	.	TRBD1
CASSQASLAGGGGEQFF	TGCGCCAGCAGCCAGGCCTCCCTAGCGGGAGGGGGGGGTGAGCAGTTCTTC	TRBJ2-1	TRBV4-1	.	TRBD2
CASLKQGSGYTF	TGTGCCAGCCTTAAACAGGGTAGCGGCTACACCTTC	TRBJ1-2	TRBV28	.	.
CASSLGRGNEKLFF	TGTGCCAGCAGCTTGGGCAGGGGTAATGAAAAACTGTTTTTT	TRBJ1-4	TRBV5-6	.	.
CASSLPAGTGREKLFF	TGTGCCAGCAGCCTCCCCGCCGGGACCGGGAGGGAAAAACTGTTTTTT	TRBJ1-4	TRBV28	.	.
CASSEGGLAGVTDTQYF	TGTGCCAGCAGCGAGGGGGGACTAGCGGGAGTCACAGATACGCAGTATTTT	TRBJ2-3	TRBV11-2	.	TRBD2
CASSQDYVGRNTEAFF	TGTGCCAGCAGCCAAGATTACGTGGGGAGGAACACTGAAGCTTTCTTT	TRBJ1-1	TRBV14	.	.